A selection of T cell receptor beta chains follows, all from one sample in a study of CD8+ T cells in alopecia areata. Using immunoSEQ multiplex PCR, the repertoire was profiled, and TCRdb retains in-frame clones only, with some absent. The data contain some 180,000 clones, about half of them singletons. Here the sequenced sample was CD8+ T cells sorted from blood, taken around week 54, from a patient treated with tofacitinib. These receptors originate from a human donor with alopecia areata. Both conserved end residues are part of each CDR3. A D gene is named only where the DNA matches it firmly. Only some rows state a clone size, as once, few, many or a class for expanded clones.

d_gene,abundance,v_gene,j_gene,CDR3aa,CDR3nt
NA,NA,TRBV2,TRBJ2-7,CASSEGATGQYF,TGTGCCAGCAGTGAAGGGGCAACTGGGCAGTACTTC
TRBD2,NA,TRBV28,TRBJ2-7,CASSLAIGTSGASAYEQYF,TGTGCCAGCAGTCTAGCGATCGGGACTAGCGGGGCAAGCGCCTACGAGCAGTACTTC
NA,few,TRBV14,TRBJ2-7,CASSTKIVGEQYF,TGTGCCAGCAGCACTAAGATTGTCGGCGAGCAGTACTTC
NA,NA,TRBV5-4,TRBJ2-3,CASSLGAVLGADTQYF,TGTGCCAGCAGCTTGGGGGCTGTTCTCGGTGCAGATACGCAGTATTTT
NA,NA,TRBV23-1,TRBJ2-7,CASSHPGEVSYEQYF,TGCGCCAGCAGTCACCCAGGGGAGGTCTCCTACGAGCAGTACTTC
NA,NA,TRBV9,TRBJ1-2,CASSRNNYGYTF,TGTGCCAGCAGCCGGAATAACTATGGCTACACCTTC
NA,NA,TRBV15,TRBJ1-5,CATSSTGTGEMGPQHF,TGTGCCACCAGCAGCACCGGGACGGGTGAGATGGGGCCCCAGCATTTT
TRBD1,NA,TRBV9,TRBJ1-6,CASSWDQGADSPLHF,TGTGCCAGCAGTTGGGATCAGGGGGCTGATTCACCCCTCCACTTT
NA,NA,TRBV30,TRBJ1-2,CAWSGIRDIRNYGYTF,TGTGCCTGGAGTGGGATCCGGGACATCAGAAACTATGGCTACACCTTC
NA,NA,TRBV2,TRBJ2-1,CASSEMRGGPKDNEQFF,TGTGCCAGCAGTGAAATGAGGGGGGGCCCCAAAGACAATGAGCAGTTCTTC
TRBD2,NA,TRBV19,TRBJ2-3,CASSRSSGGLGDTQYF,TGTGCCAGTAGTAGATCTAGCGGGGGCCTCGGGGATACGCAGTATTTT
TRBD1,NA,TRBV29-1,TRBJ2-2,CSVLGTGLTGELFF,TGCAGCGTGCTAGGGACAGGACTAACCGGGGAGCTGTTTTTT
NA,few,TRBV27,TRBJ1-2,CASSLMGRGYTF,TGTGCCAGCAGTTTGATGGGTCGTGGCTACACCTTC
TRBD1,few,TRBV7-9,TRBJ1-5,CASSPLGQVGNQPQHF,TGTGCCAGCAGCCCACTGGGACAGGTCGGCAATCAGCCCCAGCATTTT
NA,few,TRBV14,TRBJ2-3,CASSHGNAVDTQYF,TGTGCCAGCAGCCATGGGAACGCGGTGGATACGCAGTATTTT
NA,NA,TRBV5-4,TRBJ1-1,CASSLELVLPEAFF,TGTGCCAGCAGCTTGGAGCTGGTTCTTCCTGAAGCTTTCTTT
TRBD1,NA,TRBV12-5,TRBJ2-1,CASGLLTGENNEQFF,TGTGCTAGTGGTTTGCTGACAGGGGAAAACAATGAGCAGTTCTTC
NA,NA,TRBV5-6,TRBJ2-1,CASSLGGGEQFF,TGTGCCAGCAGCTTGGGAGGGGGTGAGCAGTTCTTC
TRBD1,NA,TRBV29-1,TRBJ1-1,CSVWTGRNTEAFF,TGCAGCGTCTGGACAGGGAGGAACACTGAAGCTTTCTTT
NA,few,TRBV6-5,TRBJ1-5,CASSLNRDLLQPQHF,TGTGCCAGCAGTTTAAACCGGGACCTCCTCCAGCCCCAGCATTTT
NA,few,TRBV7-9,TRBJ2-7,CASRLEVGVEQYF,TGTGCCAGCAGACTGGAGGTGGGGGTCGAGCAGTACTTC
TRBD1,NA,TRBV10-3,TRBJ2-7,CAITQTRTGEQYF,TGTGCCATCACGCAGACCAGGACAGGCGAGCAGTACTTC
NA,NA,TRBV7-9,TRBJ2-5,CASSPNRETQYF,TGTGCCAGCAGCCCCAACAGGGAAACCCAGTACTTC
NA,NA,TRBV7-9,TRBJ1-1,CASSPDSEAFF,TGTGCCAGCAGCCCCGACAGTGAAGCTTTCTTT
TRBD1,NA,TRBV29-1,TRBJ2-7,CSVEFLGQGTRGEQYF,TGCAGCGTTGAATTCCTGGGACAGGGGACCCGTGGAGAGCAGTACTTC
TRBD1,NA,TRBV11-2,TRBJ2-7,CASSPSGTGFGHEQYF,TGTGCCAGCAGCCCATCCGGGACAGGGTTTGGCCACGAGCAGTACTTC
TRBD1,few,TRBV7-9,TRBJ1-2,CASSHTRRQGKGYGYTF,TGTGCCAGCAGCCACACGAGGAGACAGGGAAAGGGCTATGGCTACACCTTC
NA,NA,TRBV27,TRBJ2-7,CASSLIEGFEQYF,TGTGCCAGCAGTTTAATTGAGGGGTTCGAGCAGTACTTC
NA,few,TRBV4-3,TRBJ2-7,CASSQEEDIPEQYF,TGCGCCAGCAGCCAAGAAGAGGACATCCCCGAGCAGTACTTC
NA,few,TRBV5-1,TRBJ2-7,CASSLEQSSMEQYF,TGCGCCAGCAGCTTGGAACAGAGCTCTATGGAGCAGTACTTC
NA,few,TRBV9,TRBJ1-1,CASSVGVMNTEAFF,TGTGCCAGCAGCGTAGGGGTAATGAACACTGAAGCTTTCTTT
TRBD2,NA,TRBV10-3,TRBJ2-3,CASSDSTSGGTDTQYF,TGTGCCAGCAGTGACTCGACTAGCGGGGGCACAGATACGCAGTATTTT
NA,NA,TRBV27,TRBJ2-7,CASSLKSGEWYEQYF,TGTGCCAGCAGTTTAAAGTCAGGGGAATGGTACGAGCAGTACTTC
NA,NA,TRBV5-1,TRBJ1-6,CASSADHNSPLHF,TGCGCCAGCAGCGCTGACCATAATTCACCCCTCCACTTT
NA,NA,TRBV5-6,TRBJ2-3,CASSLLEADTQYF,TGTGCCAGCAGCTTGCTCGAGGCAGATACGCAGTATTTT
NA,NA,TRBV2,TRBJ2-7,CASSPRQAPYEQYF,TGTGCCAGCAGCCCCCGGCAGGCCCCCTACGAGCAGTACTTC
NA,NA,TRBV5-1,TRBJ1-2,CASSYGTTNYGYTF,TGCGCCAGCAGCTATGGGACAACTAACTATGGCTACACCTTC
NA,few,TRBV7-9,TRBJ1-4,CASSRTATNEKLFF,TGTGCCAGCAGCAGGACGGCAACTAATGAAAAACTGTTTTTT
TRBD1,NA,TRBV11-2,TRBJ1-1,CASSFDRGIGTEAFF,TGTGCCAGCAGCTTCGACAGGGGTATAGGCACTGAAGCTTTCTTT
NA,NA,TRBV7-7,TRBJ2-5,CASSPDGQETQYF,TGTGCTAGCAGCCCCGACGGTCAAGAGACCCAGTACTTC
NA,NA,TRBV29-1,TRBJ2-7,CSVEPIGASYEQYF,TGCAGCGTTGAACCCATAGGGGCGAGCTACGAGCAGTACTTC
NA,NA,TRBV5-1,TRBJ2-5,CASSLDRDAQETQYF,TGCGCCAGCAGCTTGGACAGGGATGCCCAAGAGACCCAGTACTTC
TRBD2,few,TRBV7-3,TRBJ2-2,CASSLNVERGLAGFTGELFF,TGTGCCAGCAGCTTAAACGTAGAGAGAGGACTAGCGGGTTTCACCGGGGAGCTGTTTTTT
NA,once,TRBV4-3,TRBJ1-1,CASSQMTGMNTEAFF,TGCGCCAGCAGCCAGATGACGGGCATGAACACTGAAGCTTTCTTT
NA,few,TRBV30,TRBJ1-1,CAWSVLLGPIRRTEAFF,TGTGCCTGGAGTGTACTCCTCGGACCTATCAGGCGGACTGAAGCTTTCTTT
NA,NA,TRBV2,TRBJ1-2,CASLPGPDYGYTF,TGTGCCAGCTTGCCGGGACCCGATTATGGCTACACCTTC
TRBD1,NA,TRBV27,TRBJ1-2,CASMGQSLGYTF,TGTGCCAGCATGGGACAGAGTCTAGGCTACACCTTC
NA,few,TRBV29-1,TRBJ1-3,CSVFTDGNTIYF,TGCAGCGTTTTCACGGACGGAAACACCATATATTTT
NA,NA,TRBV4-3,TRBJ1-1,CASSQVRGEAEAFF,TGCGCCAGCAGCCAAGTAAGGGGGGAAGCTGAAGCTTTCTTT